These T cell receptor beta chains were read from a single sample in a study of T cells in Graves' hyperthyroidism and ophthalmopathy. One entry per CDR3 protein, called by TCRdb with MiXCR from the multiplex PCR reads. The table includes around 620,000 distinct CDR3 sequences, under 20% detected once. The material sequenced was blood. Receptor source: a woman aged 30 to 39 with Graves' hyperthyroidism. Each CDR3 is given with its conserved first and last residue. The D gene is left open where the match is weak. Clone size is stated in some rows and not others, as once, few, many or a class when expanded.

- | - | TRBJ2-7 | TRBV9 | CASSPGAWGVEQYF
- | many | TRBJ1-4 | TRBV11-2 | CASRRSATNEKLFF
- | many | TRBJ1-5 | TRBV6-1 | CASRPFGNQPQHF
- | - | TRBJ2-5 | TRBV6-5 | CASSYRRIKQETQYF
- | - | TRBJ2-5 | TRBV13 | CASSVGRVQETQYF
- | many | TRBJ2-1 | TRBV7-9 | CASSLVADEQFF
- | many | TRBJ2-1 | TRBV28 | CASSLQLSSYNEQFF
TRBD1 | many | TRBJ1-2 | TRBV20-1 | CSADKGQGLGYTF
- | many | TRBJ1-1 | TRBV3-1 | CASSQGRQTNTEAFF
- | - | TRBJ1-5 | TRBV13 | CASSSISEPQHF
- | many | TRBJ2-1 | TRBV20-1 | CSARAYAYEQFF
- | few | TRBJ1-6 | TRBV27 | CASSLTGHNSPLHF
- | many | TRBJ2-1 | TRBV20-1 | CSAIMGGNSYNEQFF
- | many | TRBJ2-5 | TRBV7-8 | CASSSRGGARETQYF
- | many | TRBJ2-1 | TRBV27 | CASSWTNYNEQFF
TRBD1 | many | TRBJ1-2 | TRBV28 | CASSLQGTGIDGYTF
- | - | TRBJ2-1 | TRBV29-1 | CSVEGVEIDEQFF
TRBD2 | many | TRBJ2-1 | TRBV20-1 | CSALEGLADYNEQFF
- | many | TRBJ2-7 | TRBV20-1 | CSADADTAYEQYF
- | - | TRBJ2-1 | TRBV9 | CASSVGILAGVYNEQFF
- | few | TRBJ1-1 | TRBV19 | CASSIGPGSTEAFF
TRBD2 | few | TRBJ2-7 | TRBV5-1 | CASSRTSTYEQYF
TRBD2 | - | TRBJ2-7 | TRBV10-3 | CAISPGTSGYEQYF
- | few | TRBJ1-2 | TRBV29-1 | CSGGDPDRITGYTF
- | once | TRBJ2-1 | TRBV12-3/TRBV12-4 | CASTPQGTSSYNEQFF
TRBD1 | few | TRBJ2-1 | TRBV19 | CASSILVGQGLGEQFF
TRBD1 | many | TRBJ2-7 | TRBV20-1 | CSAREVAGGSNEQYF
TRBD2 | - | TRBJ2-7 | TRBV20-1 | CSATSGTSVSYEQYF
TRBD1 | many | TRBJ1-2 | TRBV28 | CASTWDRRYGYTF
TRBD1 | many | TRBJ1-4 | TRBV28 | CASSGTGEGHEKLFF
TRBD2 | many | TRBJ2-2 | TRBV28 | CASRSGRDNTGELFF
TRBD1 | - | TRBJ2-1 | TRBV30 | CAWRGGGRIYNEQFF
TRBD1 | many | TRBJ2-7 | TRBV11-2 | CASSGGRSGQGYEQYF
- | few | TRBJ1-5 | TRBV19 | CASSIVRFPLGQPQHF
- | many | TRBJ2-1 | TRBV7-2 | CASSYGAPNEQFF
- | many | TRBJ2-1 | TRBV12-3/TRBV12-4 | CASSTSEQFF
- | - | TRBJ2-7 | TRBV19 | CASSRTNPASTLPYEQYF
- | few | TRBJ1-2 | TRBV27 | CASNLWPAQGAPGYTF
- | many | TRBJ2-1 | TRBV18 | CASSPQNEQFF
- | - | TRBJ2-1 | TRBV30 | CACSASGGSYNEQFF
- | many | TRBJ1-1 | TRBV10-3 | CAIRRTDTNTEAFF